The T cell receptor beta chain under discussion was sequenced for a study of cytomegalovirus exposure and HLA in healthy donors. V was shortened by 5 bases and J by 4 bases, with 11 bases between the two germline ends. CDR1 WNHNN and CDR2 SYGVQD come from the germline V gene (reference sequence). This CDR3 has 13 residues. The PCR employed 60 Vbeta primers together with 13 Jbeta primers. The data were produced by immunoSEQ multiplex PCR, yet TCRdb's version contains in-frame clones alone and is incomplete. This sample contains approximately 120,000 clones. Comment on this clone: Its target is not known.

Though nominally healthy at sampling, donors likely had unrecorded immune exposures. Findings of the study overall: In all likelihood, a cluster of highly shared sequence variants was a sequencing artifact. Later on, analysis showed that most CMV-associated TCR beta chains appeared to be HLA-restricted.

The sequencing sample was made of PBMCs. This receptor was identified in a man between 18 and 29 years old in good health and CMV-seronegative. The J gene is TRBJ1-1, the V gene TRBV10-1; D remains ambiguous. As DNA, the CDR3 is TGCGCCAGCAGTAACTCGGTCGGCACTGAAGCTTTCTTT. Its protein product is CASSNSVGTEAFF.